The next 8 T cell receptor beta chains were all read from a single sample in a study of CD8+CD57+ T cells in acquired aplastic anemia. Only patients with CD8+CD57+ cell expansion on flow cytometry were chosen for sequencing. Genomic DNA, the template, was used for profiling of the TCR beta VDJ and CDR3. In TCRdb, the reads were re-called with MiXCR into one record per CDR3 protein. The data contain about 98,000 distinct CDR3 sequences, roughly two thirds of them singletons. Sequenced input: sorted CD4+, CD8+, or CD8+CD57+ T cells (not recorded which) from PBMCs. Every receptor here comes from a human donor with aplastic anemia.

As DNA, the CDR3 is TGTGCCAGTAGTACCCGGACAGGGGCCGCCCATTATGGCTACACCTTC. This codes for CASSTRTGAAHYGYTF. V and J are TRBV19 and TRBJ1-2; TRBD1 matches at 9 bases. With V trimmed by 4 bases and J by 5 bases, 11 bases remained unmatched. The CDR3 has 16 amino acids. Germline values: CDR1 LNHDA, CDR2 SQIVND (reference sequence). The full variable domain, with the rest looked up from reference TRBV19 and TRBJ1-2, is DGGITQSPKYLFRKEGQNVTLSCEQNLNHDAMYWYRQDPGQGLRLIYYSQIVNDFQKGDIAEGYSVSREKKESFPLTVTSAQKNPTAFYLCASSTRTGAAHYGYTFGSGTRLTVV.

The rearrangement uses TRBV2 and TRBJ1-2, with D maybe TRBD1 (6 bases). The CDR3 length is 15 residues. Germline V CDR1 and CDR2: SNHLY, FYNNEI. Trimming removed 4 bases at V and 4 bases at J, with 16 bases between. Here the CDR3 reads CASSGAGAEGYGYTF. CDR3 nucleotide sequence: TGTGCCAGCAGTGGGGCGGGGGCCGAGGGCTATGGCTACACCTTC.

In this sample, this clonotype is large. The chain joins TRBV10-2 to TRBJ1-2; D is ambiguous. CDR1 WSHSY and CDR2 SAAADI come from the germline V gene. Trimming left V 2 bases short and J 0 bases short, with 10 bases between. This CDR3 spans 15 amino acids. The CDR3 spells CASSELSTTNYGYTF. The CDR3 DNA reads as TGCGCCAGCAGTGAGCTCTCCACTACTAACTATGGCTACACCTTC.

This clonotype has just a few counts. CDR3 loop: CASSGSGANVLTF. DNA of the CDR3: TGTGCCAGCAGTGGCTCTGGGGCCAACGTCCTGACTTTC. The V and J genes are TRBV2 and TRBJ2-6, with unresolved D. Between the trimmed V and J ends, which lost 4 bases and 0 bases, there was a span of 1 base. Per germline, CDR1 SNHLY and CDR2 FYNNEI. CDR3 size: 13 residues.

CDR3 sequence (DNA): TGCAGTGCTAGAGATCTGGACAGGGCCTATGGCTACACCTTC. Translated: CSARDLDRAYGYTF. V gene TRBV20-1 combines with J gene TRBJ1-2, with TRBD1 identical over 8 bases. Germline V lookup: CDR1 DFQATT, CDR2 SNEGSKA (reference sequence). The CDR3 spans 14 residues. J gave up 4 bases and V 0 bases, and 4 bases lay outside the gene matches.

DNA of the CDR3: TGCGCCAGCAGTGAAAGAGGGGCAGCCTACAATGAGCAGTTCTTC. This encodes CASSERGAAYNEQFF. The gene calls are TRBV10-1 and TRBJ2-1; TRBD1 or TRBD2 may be the D gene (5 bases each). Trimming cost V 3 bases and J 2 bases, with 11 bases left between them. This CDR3 contains 15 residues. The germline gives CDR1 WNHNN, CDR2 SYGVQD (reference sequence).

This clonotype was detected a few times. V gene TRBV29-1 combines with J gene TRBJ2-4, with D tentatively TRBD1 or TRBD2 (6 bases each). In germline, CDR1 is SQVTM, CDR2 ANQGSEA. The CDR3 contains 12 residues. Trimming cost V 3 bases and J 5 bases, with 8 bases left between them. CDR3 sequence: CSVDGGQNIQYF. The CDR3, as DNA: TGCAGCGTTGATGGGGGGCAAAACATTCAGTACTTC.

Comments on this clonotype: The germline gene is not matched at one end of the junction; a read error may be the cause. The chain is built from TRBV10-3 and TRBJ1-2, with no clear D. CDR1 and CDR2 from the germline V gene are ENHRY and SYGVKD. CDR3 length: 13 amino acids. CDR3 sequence reads: CASSEEINYGYTF. CDR3 nucleotide sequence: TGTGCCAGCAGTGAAGAGATCAACTATGGCTACACCTTC.